This T cell receptor beta chain was sequenced during a study of blood T cell repertoires in COVID-19. The repertoire was sequenced with immunoSEQ multiplex PCR; TCRdb's copy has only in-frame clones and lacks some. The data contain tens of thousands of clones, roughly nine tenths of them singletons. This CDR3 is built from 11 residues. Sequencing was performed on peripheral blood. This clonotype originated in a male donor with acute or convalescent COVID-19. The chain links TRBV1 to TRBJ2-5; the table gives TRBD2 as D, unverified against the DNA. TRBV1 is annotated as a pseudogene. CDR3 amino acids: CTSSQERAQYF. DNA of the CDR3: TGCACCAGCAGCCAAGAACGGGCCCAGTACTTC.